The clone carrying this T cell receptor beta chain showed up just a few times. TCRdb fed the RACE reads into MiXCR, producing one record per CDR3 protein. The table has under 300,000 distinct CDR3 sequences, 7.5% to 8% seen once. With 6 bases removed from V and 0 bases from J, the gap between germline ends came to 24 bases. From germline, CDR1 is MNHEY and CDR2 SVGAGI. The CDR3 length is 18 residues. These data come from a study of human T cells and chemical hapten exposure. For the study at large: All through the roughly 24-week study, the scalp of each patient received diphenylcyclopropenone doses weekly.

Sample time point: pre-sensitization, week 0. Treatment given: therapeutic diphenylcyclopropenone sensitization with weekly scalp DPC. This chain joins TRBV6-5 and TRBJ2-7; TRBD2 is a possible D gene (6 bases). This receptor was taken from a man younger than 35 with alopecia areata. Some clones in this sample may be carry-over from other donors' samples. The sample consisted of whole blood, taken in connection with sensitization to the hapten diphenylcyclopropenone (DPC). The CDR3 loop is CASRYSGEGTQFSYEQYF. As DNA, the CDR3 is TGTGCCAGCAGATATAGCGGCGAGGGGACCCAATTCTCCTACGAGCAGTACTTC.